This is a list of T cell receptor beta chains from one sample in a study of T cells after posttransplantation cyclophosphamide. The protocol was immunoSEQ multiplex PCR, while the TCRdb copy is restricted to in-frame clones and leaves out a portion. The sample holds roughly 17,000 clones, 85% seen once. The sequencing here drew on PBMCs, taken after allogeneic stem cell transplant with calcineurin inhibitor and methotrexate. These receptors came from a female patient aged 18 to 35 who received an allogeneic stem cell transplant from an unrelated donor, was CMV-positive, and had acute and chronic GVHD. Some T cells may be graft donor cells. The conserved cysteine and the conserved F or W are not part of the CDR3 here.

TRBV7-8 | ASSLVFRGVDYGYT
TRBV29-1 | SVGQASYEQY
TRBV6-1 | ASILGNTIY
TRBV19 | ASRKEINYGYT
TRBV11-2 | ASSRTSGSSPTQY
TRBV10-1 | ASSDGGRAYNEQF
TRBV29-1 | SVEGTGGASNEQF
TRBV19 | ASSPLQTGWRGYT
TRBV7-6 | ASSFGLAGFGEQF
TRBV7-6 | ASSLTTATGELF
TRBV28 | ASSLLGSGGLAGGNEQF
TRBV9 | ASSVFRDFNYGYT
TRBV11-2 | ASSLGTGARGYT
TRBV5-1 | ASSWGLAYEQY
TRBV19 | ASSPGTGGGEQY
TRBV10-1 | ASSESATDRTESYGYT
TRBV5-1 | ASRDGTGFKGYT
TRBV28 | ASSLGTGGNQPQH
TRBV5-1 | ASSLLPGTGSDTQY
TRBV30 | AWSVRQASQPQH
TRBV11-2 | ASSSISGRSTDTQY
TRBV19 | ATTPTSGYTDTQY
TRBV5-4 | ASSLDQGNYGYT
TRBV9 | ASSAGLGSTDTQY
TRBV9 | ASSVEGLAGDTQY
TRBV7-2 | ASSLVAGQGPGYT
TRBV29-1 | SATPGRANEQF
TRBV5-4 | ASSLKVVPLGRISDTQY
TRBV7-2 | ASSLGPTSGRAYNEQF
TRBV5-1 | ASSSTSVEQY
TRBV9 | ASSVATTGTSDTQY
TRBV2 | ASKRGTGAGELF
TRBV15 | ATSRQDYGYT
TRBV5-1 | ASSLLGLNTEAF
TRBV5-4 | ASSRTGMDEQY
TRBV11-2 | ASSLYRGQYEQY
TRBV19 | ASSVVRGPGETQY
TRBV5-4 | ASSRDFSGANVLT
TRBV2 | ASSDQNEQF
TRBV19 | ASSIAGGTYEQY
TRBV6-6 | ASSYSKREYYNEQF
TRBV10-3 | AISESSGRNTEAF
TRBV6-4 | ASSDSGTYNEQF
TRBV27 | ASSLERGTGELF